The 6 T cell receptor beta chains listed next were all sequenced from one sample in a study of CD8 T cells in ankylosing spondylitis. A single record per CDR3 protein comes from TCRdb applying MiXCR to the 5' RACE reads. The repertoire holds about 230,000 distinct CDR3 sequences, with under 8.5% as singletons. The sample was blood, either unsorted or a sorted T cell fraction (not recorded which). These receptors were taken from a female donor with ankylosing spondylitis or in good health (not recorded which).

This clonotype has a count of ten or more. The chain couples TRBV20-1 to TRBJ1-2, with no clear D. The germline CDR1 and CDR2 sequences are DFQATT and SNEGSKA (reference sequence). The CDR3 is made up of 17 amino acids. V lost 0 bases, J lost 1 base, and 18 bases lay in between. CDR3 DNA: TGCAGTGCTAGAGACTCTTTTCGACAAGCTTTTAACTATGGCTACACCTTC. It specifies CSARDSFRQAFNYGYTF.

In its sample, this clonotype was seen many times. The chain links TRBV7-2 to TRBJ1-4; weak D call: TRBD1 (5 bases). Germline V CDR1 and CDR2: SGHTA, FQGNSA. Trimming removed 5 bases at V and 5 bases at J, with 15 bases between. This CDR3 is 15 amino acids long. CDR3 sequence: CASSPSAGGNEKLFF. Written as DNA, the CDR3 is TGTGCCAGCAGCCCCTCTGCGGGGGGGAATGAAAAACTGTTTTTT.

This clonotype was seen at least ten times. V and J are TRBV6-2 or TRBV6-3 and TRBJ2-6; the D gene is possibly TRBD1 (6 bases). Trimming took off 7 bases at V and 0 bases at J, with 10 bases between the two ends. CDR1 MNHEY and CDR2 SVGEGT come from the germline V gene. The CDR3 extends over 15 amino acids. The CDR3 loop is CASIRDNSGANVLTF. The CDR3 DNA is TGTGCCAGCATCAGGGACAACTCTGGGGCCAACGTCCTGACTTTC.

In this sample, this clonotype turned up many times. The chain uses TRBV7-2 and TRBJ1-1; D gene ambiguous. This CDR3 has 17 residues. Trimming cost V 6 bases and J 1 base, with 21 bases left between them. Germline CDR1 SGHTA, CDR2 FQGNSA. CDR3 loop: CASRFLRPGWSNTEAFF. In DNA, the CDR3 is TGTGCCAGCAGATTCCTAAGACCTGGGTGGTCGAACACTGAAGCTTTCTTT.

This clonotype has a count of ten or more. This chain links TRBV14 with TRBJ2-2, with D unclear. The CDR3 is 16 amino acids. CDR1 SGHDN and CDR2 FVKESK come from the germline V gene. Trimming stripped 1 base from V and 0 bases from J, with 9 bases between. The CDR3 DNA is TGTGCCAGCAGCCAAGTATCGAGACCGAACACCGGGGAGCTGTTTTTT. Its protein is CASSQVSRPNTGELFF.

This clonotype was observed a handful of times. The CDR3 DNA is TGTGCCAGCAGCCTAACCGGGGGCTACGGCACTGAAGCTTTCTTT. It translates to CASSLTGGYGTEAFF. The J gene is TRBJ1-1, the V gene TRBV7-2, with a weak D call TRBD1 (6 bases). The germline CDR1 and CDR2 sequences are SGHTA and FQGNSA. V shed 5 bases and J shed 4 bases, with 17 bases lying between them. This CDR3 has 15 amino acids.